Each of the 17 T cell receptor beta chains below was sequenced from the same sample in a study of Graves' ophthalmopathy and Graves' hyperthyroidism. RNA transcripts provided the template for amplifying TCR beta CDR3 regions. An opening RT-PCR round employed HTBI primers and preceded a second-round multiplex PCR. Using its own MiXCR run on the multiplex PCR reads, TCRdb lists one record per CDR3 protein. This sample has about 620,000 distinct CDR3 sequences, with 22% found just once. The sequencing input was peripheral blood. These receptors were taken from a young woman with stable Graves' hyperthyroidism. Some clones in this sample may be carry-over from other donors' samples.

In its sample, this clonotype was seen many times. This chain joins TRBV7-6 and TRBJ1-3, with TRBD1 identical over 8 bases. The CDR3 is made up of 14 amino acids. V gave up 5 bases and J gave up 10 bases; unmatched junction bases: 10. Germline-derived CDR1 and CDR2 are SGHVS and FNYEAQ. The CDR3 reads CASSTGQGDLTIYF. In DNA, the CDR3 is TGTGCCAGCAGCACCGGACAGGGAGATTTGACCATATATTTT.

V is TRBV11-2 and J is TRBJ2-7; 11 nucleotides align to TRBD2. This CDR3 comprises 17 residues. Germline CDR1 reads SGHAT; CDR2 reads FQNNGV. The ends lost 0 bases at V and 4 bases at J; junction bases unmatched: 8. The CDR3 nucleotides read TGTGCCAGCAGCTTAGAGGCCCTAGCGGGAGGTGGTTACGAGCAGTACTTC. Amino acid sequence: CASSLEALAGGGYEQYF.

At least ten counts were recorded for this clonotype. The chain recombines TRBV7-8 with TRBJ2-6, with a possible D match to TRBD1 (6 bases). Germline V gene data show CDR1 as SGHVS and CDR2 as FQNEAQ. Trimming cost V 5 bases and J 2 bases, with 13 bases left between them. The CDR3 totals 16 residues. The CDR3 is CASSAQSGAGANVLTF. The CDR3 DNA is TGTGCCAGCAGCGCCCAGTCAGGGGCTGGGGCCAACGTCCTGACTTTC.

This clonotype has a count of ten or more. The CDR3 is CASSVRGAVSWNEQYF. The DNA for the CDR3 is TGTGCCAGCAGCGTACGGGGGGCCGTTTCCTGGAACGAGCAGTACTTC. The J gene is TRBJ2-7, the V gene TRBV9; a weak D match, TRBD2 (7 bases). Germline CDR1 is SGDLS and CDR2 is YYNGEE. The CDR3 runs 16 residues. V was pared by 1 base and J by 5 bases, with 19 bases between.

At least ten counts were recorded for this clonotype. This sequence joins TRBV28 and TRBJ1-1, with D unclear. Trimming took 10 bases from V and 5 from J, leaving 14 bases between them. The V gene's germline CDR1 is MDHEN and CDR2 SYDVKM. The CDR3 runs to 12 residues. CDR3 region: CATKVPRTEAFF. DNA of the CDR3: TGTGCCACCAAAGTACCCCGGACTGAAGCTTTCTTT. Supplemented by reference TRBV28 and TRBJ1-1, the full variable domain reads DVKVTQSSRYLVKRTGEKVFLECVQDMDHENMFWYRQDPGLGLRLIYFSYDVKMKEKGDIPEGYSVSREKKERFSLILESASTNQTSMYLCATKVPRTEAFFGQGTRLTVV.

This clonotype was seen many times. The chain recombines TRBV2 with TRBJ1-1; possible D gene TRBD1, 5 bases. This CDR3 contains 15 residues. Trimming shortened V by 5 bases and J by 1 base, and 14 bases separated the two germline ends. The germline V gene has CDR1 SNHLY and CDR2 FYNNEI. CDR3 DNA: TGTGCCAGCAGTAAACCCGGGGCACCGAACACTGAAGCTTTCTTT. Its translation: CASSKPGAPNTEAFF.

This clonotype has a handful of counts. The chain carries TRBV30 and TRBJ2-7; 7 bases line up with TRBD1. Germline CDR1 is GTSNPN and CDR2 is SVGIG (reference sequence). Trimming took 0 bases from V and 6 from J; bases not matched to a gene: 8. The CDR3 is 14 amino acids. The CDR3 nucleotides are TGTGCCTGGAGTGTGGACGACAGGGCGTCCGAGCAGTACTTC. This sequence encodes CAWSVDDRASEQYF.

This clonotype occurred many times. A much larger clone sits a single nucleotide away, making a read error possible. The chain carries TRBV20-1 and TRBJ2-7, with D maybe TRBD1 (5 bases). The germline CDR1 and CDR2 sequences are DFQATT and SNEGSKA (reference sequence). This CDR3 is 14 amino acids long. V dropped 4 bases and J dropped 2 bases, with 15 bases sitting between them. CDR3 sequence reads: CSAIEGVGPYEQYF. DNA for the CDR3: TGCAGTGCTATTGAAGGGGTAGGGCCCTACGAGCAGTACTTC.

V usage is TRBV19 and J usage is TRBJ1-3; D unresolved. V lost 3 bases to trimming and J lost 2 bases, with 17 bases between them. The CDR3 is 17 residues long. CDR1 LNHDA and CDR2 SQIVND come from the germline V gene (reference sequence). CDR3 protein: CASSILGPAPPGNTIYF. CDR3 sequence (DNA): TGTGCCAGTAGTATTCTCGGACCGGCACCCCCTGGAAACACCATATATTTT.

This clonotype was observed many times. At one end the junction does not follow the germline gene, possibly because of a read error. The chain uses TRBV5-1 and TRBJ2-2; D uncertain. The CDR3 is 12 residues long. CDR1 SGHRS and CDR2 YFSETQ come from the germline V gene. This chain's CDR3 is CASSPNTGELFF. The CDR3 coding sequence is TGTGCCAGCAGTCCTAACACCGGGGAGCTGTTTTTT.

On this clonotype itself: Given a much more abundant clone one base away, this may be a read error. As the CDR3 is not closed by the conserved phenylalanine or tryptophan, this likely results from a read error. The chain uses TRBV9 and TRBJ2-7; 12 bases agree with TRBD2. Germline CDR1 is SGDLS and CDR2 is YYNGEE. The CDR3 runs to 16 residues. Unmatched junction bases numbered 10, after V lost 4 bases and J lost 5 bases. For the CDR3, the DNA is TGTGCCAGCAGCACCCGGACTAGCGGGGTAACTGACGAGCAGTACTAC. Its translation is CASSTRTSGVTDEQYY.

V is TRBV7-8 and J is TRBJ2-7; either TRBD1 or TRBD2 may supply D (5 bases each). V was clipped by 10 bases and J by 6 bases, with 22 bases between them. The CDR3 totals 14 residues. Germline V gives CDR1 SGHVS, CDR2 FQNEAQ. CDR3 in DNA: TGTGCCAACCAAAACCGGGACGAACAACGCGAGCAGTACTTC. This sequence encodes CANQNRDEQREQYF.

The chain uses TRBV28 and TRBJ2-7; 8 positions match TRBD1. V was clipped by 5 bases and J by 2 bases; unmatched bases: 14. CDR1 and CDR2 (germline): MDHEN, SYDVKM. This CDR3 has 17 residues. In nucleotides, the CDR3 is TGTGCCAGCAGTCACGCACAGGGGGTCCCACCTCCCTACGAGCAGTACTTC. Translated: CASSHAQGVPPPYEQYF.

The CDR3 DNA reads as TGCGCCAGCAGCTCAGGGGCGCCAGGCACTGGGGCAGGCGCCAAAAACATTCAGTACTTC. The encoded protein is CASSSGAPGTGAGAKNIQYF. The chain uses TRBV5-1 and TRBJ2-4; D perhaps matches TRBD1 (6 bases). The germline gives CDR1 SGHRS, CDR2 YFSETQ. V lost 3 bases to trimming and J lost 1 base, with 26 bases between them. CDR3 length equals 20 residues.

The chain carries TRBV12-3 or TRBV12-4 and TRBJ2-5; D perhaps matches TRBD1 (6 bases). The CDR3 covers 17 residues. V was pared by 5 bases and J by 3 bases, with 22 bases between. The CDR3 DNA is TGTGCCAGCAGTCGGGACACTTTCGGAAACCTTAAAGAGACCCAGTACTTC. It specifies CASSRDTFGNLKETQYF.

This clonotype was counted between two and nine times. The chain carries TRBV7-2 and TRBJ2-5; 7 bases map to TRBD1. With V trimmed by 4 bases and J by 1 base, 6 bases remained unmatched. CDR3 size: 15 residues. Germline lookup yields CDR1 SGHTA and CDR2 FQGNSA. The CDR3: CASSYRGRPQETQYF. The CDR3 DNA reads TGTGCCAGCAGCTACAGGGGACGACCCCAAGAGACCCAGTACTTC.

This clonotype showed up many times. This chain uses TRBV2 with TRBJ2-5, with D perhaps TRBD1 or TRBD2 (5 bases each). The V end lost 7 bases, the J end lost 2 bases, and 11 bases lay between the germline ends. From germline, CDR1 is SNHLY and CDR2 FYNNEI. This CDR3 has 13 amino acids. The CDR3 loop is CASNEGQQETQYF. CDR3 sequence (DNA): TGTGCCAGCAACGAGGGGCAGCAAGAGACCCAGTACTTC.